This T cell receptor (beta chain) was recovered during a study of T cell responses to AZD1222 COVID-19 vaccine. Germline values: CDR1 KGHSH, CDR2 LQKENI. CDR3 size: 17 residues. The V gene end was trimmed by 6 bases and the J gene end by 7 bases; junction bases not matched to a gene: 11. In its sample, this clone was seen once. The protocol was immunoSEQ multiplex PCR, while the TCRdb copy is restricted to in-frame clones and leaves out a portion. Of around 140,000 clones in the sample, around 84% were seen once. The clonotype originates from an adult in good health. The gene calls are TRBV18 and TRBJ2-1; 14 nucleotides agree with TRBD2. Sequences were derived from peripheral blood, sampled on day 0 of AZD1222 vaccination. The CDR3 loop is CASSPTSGGALENEQFF. The CDR3, as DNA: TGTGCCAGCTCTCCGACTAGCGGGGGGGCATTAGAGAATGAGCAGTTCTTC.